This T cell receptor (beta chain) was observed in a study of breast tumors, draining lymph nodes, adjacent tissues. Per the germline V gene, CDR1 is DFQATT and CDR2 is SNEGSKA (reference sequence). Trimming cost V 6 bases and J 0 bases, with 12 bases left between them. This CDR3 spans 14 amino acids. This clonotype was counted at least ten times. What it recognizes is unknown. Axillary draining lymph nodes of breast cancer patients supplied the node samples. TCRdb called the multiplex PCR reads again in MiXCR, with one record for every CDR3 protein. The table lists around 170,000 distinct CDR3 sequences, approximately 30% of them singletons. Study-level points and caveats: Findings are consistent with lymph node origin and intratumoral expansion of most tumor T cells. Compared with basal-like, luminal-like tumors shared significantly more repertoire with nontumor tissue.

The chain combines TRBV20-1 with TRBJ2-1; D possibly corresponds to TRBD1 (6 bases). The clonotype comes from a female donor with breast cancer. Some clones in this sample may be carry-over from other donors' samples. The source material was axillary lymph node tissue. The CDR3 region has the DNA TGCAGTGCACCCCGAGGGGGCTCCTACAATGAGCAGTTCTTC. It yields the protein CSAPRGGSYNEQFF.